The 5 T cell receptor beta chains in this list originate from one sample, sequenced in a study of cytomegalovirus exposure and HLA in healthy donors. The PCR contained 60 Vbeta and 13 Jbeta primers. The protocol was immunoSEQ multiplex PCR, while the TCRdb copy is restricted to in-frame clones and leaves out a portion. The sample contains 50,000 or so clones, around 52% of which appear only once. The sample was PBMCs. The receptor set was obtained from a human donor in good health.

V gene TRBV28 combines with J gene TRBJ2-5; 7 bases agree with TRBD2. CDR3 length equals 12 residues. Germline V CDR1 and CDR2: MDHEN, SYDVKM. The junction had 3 bases not matched to a gene; V was cut back by 6 bases and J by 5 bases. CDR3 sequence: CASRLGGETQYF. The CDR3 DNA sequence: TGTGCCAGCAGGTTGGGAGGGGAGACCCAGTACTTC.

This clone has just a few counts. CDR3 protein: CASSLGPTGRNTEAFF. In DNA form, the CDR3 reads TGTGCCAGCAGCTTAGGACCGACAGGGAGGAACACTGAAGCTTTCTTT. The chain is built from TRBV7-9 and TRBJ1-1; 7 nucleotides agree with TRBD1. With V trimmed by 1 base and J by 1 base, 6 bases remained unmatched. The CDR3 covers 16 residues. Germline assignment: CDR1 SEHNR and CDR2 FQNEAQ (reference sequence).

This chain connects TRBV19 to TRBJ2-1; TRBD2 matches 8 bases. This CDR3 is 15 amino acids long. Trimming cost V 3 bases and J 3 bases; bases outside gene matches: 4. Per the germline V gene, CDR1 is LNHDA and CDR2 is SQIVND (reference sequence). The CDR3 here is CASSMAGGRYNEQFF. CDR3 DNA: TGTGCCAGTAGTATGGCGGGGGGACGCTACAATGAGCAGTTCTTC.

Comment on this clone: Germline and junction disagree at one end, which may indicate a read error. This chain uses TRBV7-9 with TRBJ1-2, with 9 bases fitting TRBD1. The germline V gene has CDR1 SEHNR and CDR2 FQNEAQ (reference sequence). The CDR3 totals 15 residues. CDR3 DNA: TGTTCCAGCAGCGTCGGGACAGGGAGGTTTTATGGCTACACCTTC. Translation gives CSSSVGTGRFYGYTF.

This clone has only one observation. The J gene is TRBJ1-1, the V gene TRBV7-2; 11 nucleotides line up with TRBD1. Germline trimming cut 5 bases from V and 4 bases from J; bases unmatched to any gene: 9. This CDR3 spans 16 amino acids. Germline lookup yields CDR1 SGHTA and CDR2 FQGNSA. The CDR3 coding sequence is TGTGCCAGCAGCCTAACCCCCGGGACAGGGGGCACTGAAGCTTTCTTT. Translating it yields CASSLTPGTGGTEAFF.